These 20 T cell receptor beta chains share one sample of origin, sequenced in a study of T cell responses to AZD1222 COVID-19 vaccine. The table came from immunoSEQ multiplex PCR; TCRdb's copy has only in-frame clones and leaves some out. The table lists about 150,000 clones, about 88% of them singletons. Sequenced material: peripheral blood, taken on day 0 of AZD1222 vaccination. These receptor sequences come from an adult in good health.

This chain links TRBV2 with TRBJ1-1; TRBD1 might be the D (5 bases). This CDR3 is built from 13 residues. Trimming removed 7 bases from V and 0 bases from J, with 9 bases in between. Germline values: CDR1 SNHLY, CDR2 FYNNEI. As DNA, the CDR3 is TGTGCCAGCACGCCAGGGATGAACACTGAAGCTTTCTTT. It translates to CASTPGMNTEAFF.

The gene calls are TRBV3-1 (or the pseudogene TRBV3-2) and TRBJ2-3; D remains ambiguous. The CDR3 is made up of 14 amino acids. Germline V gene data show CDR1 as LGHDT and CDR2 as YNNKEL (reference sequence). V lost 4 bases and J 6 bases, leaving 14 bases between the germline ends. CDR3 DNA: TGTGCCAGCAGCCCGACTCTCGACGTCGATACGCAGTATTTT. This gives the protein CASSPTLDVDTQYF.

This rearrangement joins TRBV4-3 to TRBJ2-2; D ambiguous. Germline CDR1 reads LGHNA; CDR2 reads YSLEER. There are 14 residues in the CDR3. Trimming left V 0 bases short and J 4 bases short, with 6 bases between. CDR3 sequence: CASSQDFGTGELFF. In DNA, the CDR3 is TGCGCCAGCAGCCAAGATTTCGGCACCGGGGAGCTGTTTTTT.

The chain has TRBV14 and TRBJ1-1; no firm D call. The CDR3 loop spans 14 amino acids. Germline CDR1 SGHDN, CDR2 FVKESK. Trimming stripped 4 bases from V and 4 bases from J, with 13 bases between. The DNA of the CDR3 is TGTGCCAGCAGCCGAGGTTGGGGAGGCACTGAAGCTTTCTTT. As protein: CASSRGWGGTEAFF.

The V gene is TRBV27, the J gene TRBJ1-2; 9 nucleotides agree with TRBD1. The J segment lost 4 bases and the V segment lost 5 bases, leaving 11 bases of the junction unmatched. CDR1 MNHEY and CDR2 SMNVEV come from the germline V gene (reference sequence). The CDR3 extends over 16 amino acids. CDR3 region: CASSLGTGTGTYGYTF. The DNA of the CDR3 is TGTGCCAGCAGTCTAGGGACCGGGACAGGGACCTATGGCTACACCTTC.

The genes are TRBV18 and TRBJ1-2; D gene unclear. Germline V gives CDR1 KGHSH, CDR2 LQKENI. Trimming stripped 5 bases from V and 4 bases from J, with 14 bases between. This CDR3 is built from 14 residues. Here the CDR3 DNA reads TGTGCCAGCTCATTATCGGACGGACCCTATGGCTACACCTTC. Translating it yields CASSLSDGPYGYTF.

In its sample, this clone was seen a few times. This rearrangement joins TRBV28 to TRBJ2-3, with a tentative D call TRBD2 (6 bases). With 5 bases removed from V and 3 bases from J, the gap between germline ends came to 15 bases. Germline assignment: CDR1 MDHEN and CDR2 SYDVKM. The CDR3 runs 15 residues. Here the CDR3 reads CASSDRDSGTDTQYF. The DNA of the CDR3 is TGTGCCAGCAGTGATCGGGACTCTGGTACAGATACGCAGTATTTT. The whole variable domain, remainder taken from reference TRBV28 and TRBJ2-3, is DVKVTQSSRYLVKRTGEKVFLECVQDMDHENMFWYRQDPGLGLRLIYFSYDVKMKEKGDIPEGYSVSREKKERFSLILESASTNQTSMYLCASSDRDSGTDTQYFGPGTRLTVL.

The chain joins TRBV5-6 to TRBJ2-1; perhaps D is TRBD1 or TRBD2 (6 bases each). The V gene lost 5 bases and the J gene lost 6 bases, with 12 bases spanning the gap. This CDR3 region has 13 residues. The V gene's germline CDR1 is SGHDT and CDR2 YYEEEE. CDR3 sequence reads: CASRAGHGNEQFF. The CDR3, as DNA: TGTGCCAGCAGGGCGGGACATGGCAATGAGCAGTTCTTC.

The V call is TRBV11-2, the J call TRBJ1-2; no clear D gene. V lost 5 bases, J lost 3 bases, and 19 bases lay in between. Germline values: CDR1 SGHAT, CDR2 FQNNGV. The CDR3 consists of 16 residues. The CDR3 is CASSPSLRGRDYGYTF. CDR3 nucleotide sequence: TGTGCCAGCAGCCCTTCTCTACGGGGTAGGGACTATGGCTACACCTTC. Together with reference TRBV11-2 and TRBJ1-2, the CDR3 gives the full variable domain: EAGVAQSPRYKIIEKRQSVAFWCNPISGHATLYWYQQILGQGPKLLIQFQNNGVVDDSQLPKDRFSAERLKGVDSTLKIQPAKLEDSAVYLCASSPSLRGRDYGYTFGSGTRLTVV.

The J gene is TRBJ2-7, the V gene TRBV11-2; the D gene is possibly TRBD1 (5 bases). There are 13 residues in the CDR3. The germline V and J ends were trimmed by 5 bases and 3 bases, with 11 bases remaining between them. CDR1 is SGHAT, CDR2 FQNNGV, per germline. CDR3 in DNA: TGTGCCAGCAGCCTCGACAGAAACTACGAGCAGTACTTC. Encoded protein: CASSLDRNYEQYF. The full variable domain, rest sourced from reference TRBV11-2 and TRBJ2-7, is EAGVAQSPRYKIIEKRQSVAFWCNPISGHATLYWYQQILGQGPKLLIQFQNNGVVDDSQLPKDRFSAERLKGVDSTLKIQPAKLEDSAVYLCASSLDRNYEQYFGPGTRLTVT.

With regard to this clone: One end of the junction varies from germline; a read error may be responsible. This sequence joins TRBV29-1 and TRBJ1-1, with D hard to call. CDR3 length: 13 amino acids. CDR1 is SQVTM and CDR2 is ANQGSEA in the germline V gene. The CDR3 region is CSVEDTPNTEAFF. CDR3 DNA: TGCAGCGTAGAAGACACCCCGAACACTGAAGCTTTCTTT.

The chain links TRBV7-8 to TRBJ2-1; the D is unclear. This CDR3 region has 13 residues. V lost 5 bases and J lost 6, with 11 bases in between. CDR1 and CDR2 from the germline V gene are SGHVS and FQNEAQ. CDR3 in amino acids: CASSPILLNEQFF. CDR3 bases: TGTGCCAGCAGCCCAATTTTGCTCAATGAGCAGTTCTTC.

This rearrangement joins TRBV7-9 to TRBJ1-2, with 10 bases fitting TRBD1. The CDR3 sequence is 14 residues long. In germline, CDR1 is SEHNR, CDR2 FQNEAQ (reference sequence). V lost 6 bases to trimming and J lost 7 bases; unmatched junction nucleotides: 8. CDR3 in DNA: TGTGCCAGCAGACGTCTTGGGACAGGGGCTGGCTACACCTTC. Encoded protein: CASRRLGTGAGYTF.

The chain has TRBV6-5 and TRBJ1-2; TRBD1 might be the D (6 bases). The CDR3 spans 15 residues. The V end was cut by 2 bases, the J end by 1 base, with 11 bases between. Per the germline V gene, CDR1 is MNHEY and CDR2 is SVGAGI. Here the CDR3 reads CASSYAPDSNYGYTF. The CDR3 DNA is TGTGCCAGCAGTTACGCGCCGGACAGTAACTATGGCTACACCTTC.

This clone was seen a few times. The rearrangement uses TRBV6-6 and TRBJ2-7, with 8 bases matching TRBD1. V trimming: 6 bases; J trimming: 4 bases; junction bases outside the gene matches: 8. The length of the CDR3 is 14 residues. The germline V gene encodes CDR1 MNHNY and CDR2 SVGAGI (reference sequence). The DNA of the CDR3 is TGTGCCAGCAGGTCCGGGACAGGTGGATACGAGCAGTACTTC. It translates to CASRSGTGGYEQYF.

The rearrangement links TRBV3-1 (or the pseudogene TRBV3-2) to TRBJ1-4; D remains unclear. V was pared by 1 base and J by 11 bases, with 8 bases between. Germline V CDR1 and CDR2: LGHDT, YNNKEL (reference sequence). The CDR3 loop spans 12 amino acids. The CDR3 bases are TGTGCCAGCAGCCAAGGGGGTGGCAAACTGTTTTTT. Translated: CASSQGGGKLFF.

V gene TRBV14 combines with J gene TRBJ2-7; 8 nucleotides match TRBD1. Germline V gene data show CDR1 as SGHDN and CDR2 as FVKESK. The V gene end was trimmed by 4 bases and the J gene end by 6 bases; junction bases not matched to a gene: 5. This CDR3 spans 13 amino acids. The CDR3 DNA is TGTGCCAGCAGCCCCTTCGGGACAGGCGAGCAGTACTTC. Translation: CASSPFGTGEQYF. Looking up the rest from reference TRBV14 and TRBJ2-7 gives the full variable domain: EAGVTQFPSHSVIEKGQTVTLRCDPISGHDNLYWYRRVMGKEIKFLLHFVKESKQDESGMPNNRFLAERTGGTYSTLKVQPAELEDSGVYFCASSPFGTGEQYFGPGTRLTVT.

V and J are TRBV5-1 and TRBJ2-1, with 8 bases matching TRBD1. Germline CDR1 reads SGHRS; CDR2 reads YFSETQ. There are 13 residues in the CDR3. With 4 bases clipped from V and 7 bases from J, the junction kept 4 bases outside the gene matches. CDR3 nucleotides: TGCGCCAGCAGCACCAGACAGGGGAATGAGCAGTTCTTC. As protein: CASSTRQGNEQFF.

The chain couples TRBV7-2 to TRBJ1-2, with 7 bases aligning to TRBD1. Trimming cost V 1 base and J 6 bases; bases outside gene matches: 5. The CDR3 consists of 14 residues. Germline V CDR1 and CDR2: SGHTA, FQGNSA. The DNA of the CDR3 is TGTGCCAGCAGCTTAGAGGGGGCGCTTGATGGCTACACCTTC. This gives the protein CASSLEGALDGYTF.

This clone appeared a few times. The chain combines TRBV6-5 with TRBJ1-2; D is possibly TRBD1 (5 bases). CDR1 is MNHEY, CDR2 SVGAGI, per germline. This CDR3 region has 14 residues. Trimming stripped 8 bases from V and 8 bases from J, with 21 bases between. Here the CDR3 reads CASALLSGGYGYTF. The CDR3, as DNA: TGTGCCAGCGCTCTCCTATCTGGGGGATACGGCTACACCTTC.